This TCR beta chain was captured in a study of T cells in Graves' hyperthyroidism and ophthalmopathy. General study findings and limits: Most thyroid clonotypes expanded above 0.001 were also detected in blood. Ophthalmopathy stood apart from stable hyperthyroidism in a 13 V-J model.

Germline lookup yields CDR1 SGHRS and CDR2 YFSETQ. The CDR3 totals 15 residues. The ends lost 2 bases at V and 2 bases at J; junction bases unmatched: 5. This clonotype was detected only a few times. Antigen unknown. Patients aged 18 to 65 had newly diagnosed hyperthyroidism lasting under 2 months. Uncontrolled infection, other autoimmune disease, pregnancy or lactation excluded patients. Researchers amplified the TCR beta CDR3 regions from RNA transcripts. HTBI primers were the set used in a first-round RT-PCR of the TCR CDR3. TCRdb itself ran the multiplex PCR reads through MiXCR, one entry per CDR3 protein. Of under 350,000 distinct CDR3 sequences in the sample, 21% are singletons; the top ten hold around half.

The sample comprised blood. This sequence originates from a woman aged 45 to 65 with Graves' hyperthyroidism. This chain links TRBV5-1 with TRBJ2-5; 8 positions agree with TRBD2. The CDR3 nucleotides read TGCGCCAGCAGCTTTCGAGCGGGGGCACAAGAGACCCAGTACTTC. Translated, it gives CASSFRAGAQETQYF.